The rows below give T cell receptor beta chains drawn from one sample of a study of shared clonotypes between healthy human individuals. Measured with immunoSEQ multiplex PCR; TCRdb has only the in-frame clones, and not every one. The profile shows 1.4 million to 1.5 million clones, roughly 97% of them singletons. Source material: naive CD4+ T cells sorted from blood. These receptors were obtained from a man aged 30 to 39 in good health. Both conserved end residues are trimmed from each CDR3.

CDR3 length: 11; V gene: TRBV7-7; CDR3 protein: ASSLSNTGELF
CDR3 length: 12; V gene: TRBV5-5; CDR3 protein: ASSFRTWEEPQH
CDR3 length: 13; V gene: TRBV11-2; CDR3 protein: ASSLTHGLANEQY
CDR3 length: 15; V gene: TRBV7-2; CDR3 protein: ASSQIAGTSDTDTQY
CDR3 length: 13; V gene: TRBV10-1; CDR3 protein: ASSESSAGVNEQY
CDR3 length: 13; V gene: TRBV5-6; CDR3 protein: ASSLPGPLNNEQF
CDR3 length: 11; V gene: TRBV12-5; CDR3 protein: ASGPEGDYGYT
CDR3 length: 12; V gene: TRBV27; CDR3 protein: ASSWISTADTQY
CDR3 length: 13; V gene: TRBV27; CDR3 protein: ASSLSLAGTYEQY
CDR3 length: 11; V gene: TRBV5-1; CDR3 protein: ASSFVGLETQY
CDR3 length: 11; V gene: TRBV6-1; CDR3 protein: ASSEEGLYEQY
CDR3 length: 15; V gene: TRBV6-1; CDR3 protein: ASSETPGASSGNTIY
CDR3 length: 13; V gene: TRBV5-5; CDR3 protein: ASSQGQKFLYEQY
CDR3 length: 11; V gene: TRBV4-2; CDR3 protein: ASSQPANNGYT